The 32 T cell receptor beta chains below all came from one sample that was sequenced in a study of blood T cell repertoires in COVID-19. The data were produced by immunoSEQ multiplex PCR, yet TCRdb's version contains in-frame clones alone and is incomplete. The data hold approximately 75,000 clones, with less than 85% observed a single time. Material for sequencing was peripheral blood. The receptor set was obtained from a human donor with acute or convalescent COVID-19. The donor label of this sample is uncertain.

This chain connects TRBV28 to TRBJ1-1; possible D gene TRBD1, 6 bases. Germline CDR1 MDHEN, CDR2 SYDVKM. The CDR3 is made up of 15 amino acids. V was clipped by 4 bases and J by 2 bases, with 14 bases between them. The CDR3 protein is CASSSTRGGNTEAFF. The CDR3 DNA sequence: TGTGCCAGCAGTTCCACCAGGGGCGGAAACACTGAAGCTTTCTTT.

This chain uses TRBV6-1 with TRBJ2-7; D gene uncertain. The CDR3 loop spans 16 amino acids. CDR1 and CDR2 from the germline V gene are MNHNS and SASEGT. The V and J ends lost 2 bases and 4 bases respectively, with 18 bases between them. The CDR3 spells CASSERSEVTSYEQYV. DNA of the CDR3: TGTGCCAGCAGTGAACGTTCGGAAGTGACATCATACGAGCAGTACGTC.

The V and J genes are TRBV20-1 and TRBJ2-1; a weak D match, TRBD1 (6 bases). Germline V gene sequence: CDR1 DFQATT, CDR2 SNEGSKA (reference sequence). The CDR3 extends over 11 amino acids. The germline V and J ends were trimmed by 5 bases and 4 bases, with 6 bases remaining between them. The CDR3 DNA reads as TGCAGTGCTGACAGGTACAATGAGCAGTTCTTC. Translating gives CSADRYNEQFF.

V usage is TRBV7-2 and J usage is TRBJ1-1; D is unresolved. In germline, CDR1 is SGHTA, CDR2 FQGNSA. The CDR3 covers 13 residues. The V gene lost 2 bases and the J gene lost 4 bases, with 8 bases spanning the gap. CDR3 sequence (DNA): TGTGCCAGCAGCTTACTAATAAGCACTGAAGCTTTCTTT. It translates to CASSLLISTEAFF.

This clone was detected once. The V and J genes are TRBV5-1 and TRBJ1-3; TRBD1 agrees at 9 bases. Germline CDR1 is SGHRS and CDR2 is YFSETQ. V lost 0 bases to trimming and J lost 1 base; unmatched junction nucleotides: 8. The CDR3 extends over 18 amino acids. CDR3 residues: CASSLGGTGRSSGNTIYF. As DNA, the CDR3 is TGCGCCAGCAGCTTGGGTGGGACAGGGCGATCGTCTGGAAACACCATATATTTT.

The gene calls are TRBV7-6 and TRBJ2-1; the D is unclear. The CDR3 is 12 amino acids. The germline gives CDR1 SGHVS, CDR2 FNYEAQ. Between the trimmed V and J ends, which lost 5 bases and 6 bases, there was a span of 8 bases. The CDR3, as DNA: TGTGCCAGCAGCAACCTAGGCAATGAGCAGTTCTTC. Encoded protein: CASSNLGNEQFF. The full variable domain, its missing parts supplied by reference TRBV7-6 and TRBJ2-1, is GAGVSQSPRYKVTKRGQDVALRCDPISGHVSLYWYRQALGQGPEFLTYFNYEAQQDKSGLPNDRFSAERPEGSISTLTIQRTEQRDSAMYRCASSNLGNEQFFGPGTRLTVL.

The gene calls are TRBV2 and TRBJ1-3; D gene unclear. V lost 7 bases and J lost 1, with 8 bases in between. Germline V gives CDR1 SNHLY, CDR2 FYNNEI. The CDR3 spans 13 residues. For the CDR3, the DNA is TGTGCCAGCAACGGGGTTTCTGGAAACACCATATATTTT. It is translated as CASNGVSGNTIYF.

V is TRBV5-5 and J is TRBJ2-3; tentative D call: TRBD1 (6 bases). The CDR3 contains 14 residues. Germline CDR1 is SGHKS and CDR2 is YYEKEE (reference sequence). Trimming took 2 bases from V and 2 from J, leaving 9 bases between them. CDR3 in amino acids: CASSFGQFTDTQYF. CDR3 in DNA: TGTGCCAGCAGCTTCGGACAGTTCACAGATACGCAGTATTTT.

J is TRBJ2-5 and V is TRBV5-1; 12 bases match TRBD1. Unmatched junction bases numbered 9, after V lost 4 bases and J lost 5 bases. This CDR3 spans 16 amino acids. The germline gives CDR1 SGHRS, CDR2 YFSETQ. CDR3 in amino acids: CASSPGTGGGRETQYF. CDR3 coding DNA: TGCGCCAGCAGCCCCGGGACAGGGGGCGGTCGGGAGACCCAGTACTTC. The full variable domain, its missing parts supplied by reference TRBV5-1 and TRBJ2-5, is KAGVTQTPRYLIKTRGQQVTLSCSPISGHRSVSWYQQTPGQGLQFLFEYFSETQRNKGNFPGRFSGRQFSNSRSEMNVSTLELGDSALYLCASSPGTGGGRETQYFGPGTRLLVL.

CDR3 protein: CASSPFQDRLRNTIYF. In DNA, the CDR3 is TGTGCCAGCAGTCCCTTCCAGGACAGGCTTAGAAACACCATATATTTT. The chain uses TRBV6-6 and TRBJ1-3, with TRBD1 matching over 7 bases. V shed 5 bases, J shed 5 bases, and the junction held 12 bases outside the gene matches. The germline CDR1 and CDR2 sequences are MNHNY and SVGAGI (reference sequence). This CDR3 is built from 16 residues.

This clone was detected a few times. The chain employs TRBV9 and TRBJ2-1; D might be TRBD1 (5 bases). Trimming pared 2 bases from V and 8 bases from J, leaving 11 bases between. The V gene's germline CDR1 is SGDLS and CDR2 YYNGEE. The CDR3 is made up of 13 amino acids. CDR3 sequence: CASSVQGRYEQFF. The CDR3 region has the DNA TGTGCCAGCAGCGTCCAGGGTAGGTATGAGCAGTTCTTC. The full variable domain, rest sourced from reference TRBV9 and TRBJ2-1, is DSGVTQTPKHLITATGQRVTLRCSPRSGDLSVYWYQQSLDQGLQFLIQYYNGEERAKGNILERFSAQQFPDLHSELNLSSLELGDSALYFCASSVQGRYEQFFGPGTRLTVL.

This clone has more than one count but fewer than ten. This chain connects TRBV11-2 to TRBJ2-7, with TRBD1 as a possible D gene (5 bases). V lost 5 bases and J lost 0, with 17 bases in between. Germline V gene data show CDR1 as SGHAT and CDR2 as FQNNGV. CDR3 length: 16 amino acids. The CDR3 DNA reads as TGTGCCAGCAGCCCCCAACAGGTCGCCTTCTCCTACGAGCAGTACTTC. Protein sequence: CASSPQQVAFSYEQYF. The variable domain in full, with the rest retrieved from reference TRBV11-2 and TRBJ2-7, is EAGVAQSPRYKIIEKRQSVAFWCNPISGHATLYWYQQILGQGPKLLIQFQNNGVVDDSQLPKDRFSAERLKGVDSTLKIQPAKLEDSAVYLCASSPQQVAFSYEQYFGPGTRLTVT.

The gene calls are TRBV5-4 and TRBJ2-1; 9 nucleotides match TRBD2. CDR1 and CDR2 (germline): SGHNT, YYREEE (reference sequence). The CDR3 has 16 amino acids. V shed 0 bases, J shed 0 bases, and the junction held 1 base outside the gene matches. CDR3 nucleotides: TGTGCCAGCAGCTTGGGTAGCGGGAGCTCCTACAATGAGCAGTTCTTC. Its protein product is CASSLGSGSSYNEQFF.

The chain is built from TRBV3-1 (or the pseudogene TRBV3-2) and TRBJ2-7; 7 nucleotides line up with TRBD2. J lost 4 bases, V lost 1 base, and 7 bases had no gene match. The CDR3 spans 15 residues. Germline CDR1 reads LGHDT; CDR2 reads YNNKEL (reference sequence). CDR3 residues: CASSQVWGGIYEQYF. CDR3 nucleotides: TGTGCCAGCAGCCAAGTGTGGGGGGGGATATACGAGCAGTACTTC.

The rearrangement joins TRBV4-3 to TRBJ1-1, with D possibly TRBD1 on 5 matching bases. This CDR3 contains 15 residues. V lost 0 bases, J lost 4 bases, and 12 bases lay in between. Per the germline V gene, CDR1 is LGHNA and CDR2 is YSLEER. CDR3 protein: CASSQEGGFGTEAFF. The CDR3 DNA sequence: TGCGCCAGCAGCCAAGAGGGGGGATTCGGCACTGAAGCTTTCTTT.

The chain has TRBV4-2 and TRBJ2-7; D is undetermined. Germline V CDR1 and CDR2: LGHNA, YNFKEQ. The CDR3 consists of 15 residues. V lost 1 base, J lost 0 bases, and 10 bases lay in between. Written as DNA, the CDR3 is TGTGCCAGCAGCCAAGTCAAACAGAGCTCCTACGAGCAGTACTTC. Amino acids: CASSQVKQSSYEQYF.

As regards this clone: The sample carries other DNA sequences with the same CDR3. This sequence joins TRBV3-1 (or the pseudogene TRBV3-2) and TRBJ1-5; 8 positions match TRBD1. In germline, CDR1 is LGHDT, CDR2 YNNKEL (reference sequence). The J segment lost 4 bases and the V segment lost 4 bases, leaving 6 bases of the junction unmatched. The CDR3 is 15 residues long. In DNA, the CDR3 is TGTGCCAGCAGCCGAGGACAGGGTGGGAATCAGCCCCAGCATTTT. Translation: CASSRGQGGNQPQHF.

This clone came up a few times. The J gene is TRBJ1-2, the V gene TRBV27, with a possible D match to TRBD1 (5 bases). With 2 bases removed from V and 4 bases from J, the gap between germline ends came to 5 bases. The CDR3 is 12 residues long. Germline V gene data show CDR1 as MNHEY and CDR2 as SMNVEV (reference sequence). The CDR3 coding sequence is TGTGCCAGCAGTTTACAGGGCTATGGCTACACCTTC. Its protein product is CASSLQGYGYTF.

The chain carries TRBV28 and TRBJ2-1; D is possibly TRBD2 (6 bases). Germline loops: CDR1 MDHEN, CDR2 SYDVKM. The CDR3 length is 16 residues. V was shortened by 3 bases and J by 7 bases, with 19 bases between the two germline ends. Here the CDR3 reads CASSFPLPRGGNEQFF. DNA for the CDR3: TGTGCCAGCAGTTTCCCCCTGCCCCGTGGGGGGAATGAGCAGTTCTTC.

The rearrangement links TRBV4-1 to TRBJ2-1; no clear D gene. The CDR3 is 12 residues long. Germline V gene lookup returns CDR1 MGHRA and CDR2 YSYEKL. The V and J ends lost 1 base and 6 bases respectively, with 4 bases between them. CDR3 sequence (DNA): TGCGCCAGCAGCCAAGCCTCCAATGAGCAGTTCTTC. Protein product: CASSQASNEQFF.

This clone was found a few times. This chain uses TRBV5-4 with TRBJ1-2, with TRBD1 identical over 9 bases. Unmatched junction bases numbered 8, after V lost 4 bases and J lost 4 bases. Germline values: CDR1 SGHNT, CDR2 YYREEE (reference sequence). This CDR3 region has 15 residues. CDR3 nucleotide sequence: TGTGCCAGCAGCGTCCCCGGGACAGGGATCTATGGCTACACCTTC. It specifies CASSVPGTGIYGYTF. The whole variable domain, filled in from reference TRBV5-4 and TRBJ1-2, reads ETGVTQSPTHLIKTRGQQVTLRCSSQSGHNTVSWYQQALGQGPQFIFQYYREEENGRGNFPPRFSGLQFPNYSSELNVNALELDDSALYLCASSVPGTGIYGYTFGSGTRLTVV.

The gene calls are TRBV5-4 and TRBJ2-2; 7 bases align to TRBD1. V shed 3 bases, J shed 7 bases, and the junction held 9 bases outside the gene matches. Germline-derived CDR1 and CDR2 are SGHNT and YYREEE (reference sequence). The CDR3 length is 15 residues. This chain's CDR3 is CASSSRGGVSGELFF. Written as DNA, the CDR3 is TGTGCCAGCAGCTCGAGAGGGGGCGTCAGCGGGGAGCTGTTTTTT.

This chain links TRBV5-1 with TRBJ1-1, with D tentatively TRBD1 (6 bases). The germline V and J ends were trimmed by 6 bases and 2 bases, with 11 bases remaining between them. CDR1 SGHRS and CDR2 YFSETQ come from the germline V gene. The CDR3 length is 13 residues. As DNA, the CDR3 is TGCGCCAGCACGTGGACAGCTAACACTGAAGCTTTCTTT. It is translated as CASTWTANTEAFF.

The rearrangement joins TRBV5-4 to TRBJ2-3; D gene uncertain. Trimming removed 1 base from V and 1 base from J, with 10 bases in between. CDR3 size: 15 residues. Germline CDR1 and CDR2: SGHNT and YYREEE (reference sequence). CDR3 amino acids: CASSLYSPRTDTQYF. The CDR3, as DNA: TGTGCCAGCAGCTTGTACAGCCCCCGCACAGATACGCAGTATTTT.

V is TRBV5-5 and J is TRBJ2-7; 9 bases are a match to TRBD1. This CDR3 has 14 residues. V gave up 4 bases and J gave up 3 bases; unmatched junction bases: 5. Germline CDR1 reads SGHKS; CDR2 reads YYEKEE (reference sequence). CDR3 nucleotides: TGTGCCAGCAGCCCGGACAGGGGCTACTACGAGCAGTACGTC. It codes for CASSPDRGYYEQYV.

The J gene is TRBJ1-5, the V gene TRBV6-1; tentatively, D is TRBD1 (6 bases). The CDR3 loop spans 16 amino acids. In germline, CDR1 is MNHNS, CDR2 SASEGT. V shed 0 bases and J shed 4 bases, with 13 bases lying between them. The CDR3 loop is CASSEALDRLNQPQHF. The CDR3 DNA reads as TGTGCCAGCAGTGAAGCGTTGGACAGACTGAATCAGCCCCAGCATTTT.

The J gene is TRBJ2-5, the V gene TRBV6-5, with 7 bases fitting TRBD1. From germline, CDR1 is MNHEY and CDR2 SVGAGI. The V gene end was trimmed by 2 bases and the J gene end by 5 bases; junction bases not matched to a gene: 11. This CDR3 comprises 16 residues. Here the CDR3 reads CASSYLAGNRGETQYF. Here the CDR3 DNA reads TGTGCCAGCAGTTACCTGGCCGGGAACAGGGGTGAGACCCAGTACTTC.

The rearrangement links TRBV7-3 to TRBJ2-1, with D perhaps TRBD1 (5 bases). The V end was cut by 5 bases, the J end by 7 bases, with 9 bases between. The CDR3 spans 12 residues. Germline lookup yields CDR1 SGHTA and CDR2 FQGTGA. CDR3 in DNA: TGTGCCAGCAGCGCCCGACAGAATGAGCAGTTCTTC. Encoded protein: CASSARQNEQFF.

This chain links TRBV5-4 with TRBJ1-1; possibly TRBD1 for D (5 bases). This CDR3 contains 15 residues. V lost 5 bases and J lost 5, with 19 bases in between. Germline CDR1 is SGHNT and CDR2 is YYREEE (reference sequence). Here the CDR3 DNA reads TGTGCCAGCAGTCCCGATTCCGGGGGAAGGACTGAAGCTTTCTTT. It yields the protein CASSPDSGGRTEAFF.

V gene TRBV5-1 combines with J gene TRBJ2-2, with D possibly matching TRBD1 (6 bases). CDR1 is SGHRS, CDR2 YFSETQ, per germline. V was shortened by 3 bases and J by 1 base, with 10 bases between the two germline ends. The CDR3 is made up of 15 amino acids. Written as DNA, the CDR3 is TGCGCCAGCAGCTCCTCGACAGGGAACACCGGGGAGCTGTTTTTT. Encoded protein: CASSSSTGNTGELFF.

This chain uses TRBV7-9 with TRBJ2-2; 12 positions match TRBD2. With V trimmed by 1 base and J by 7 bases, 1 base remained unmatched. The CDR3 is 15 residues long. Germline-derived CDR1 and CDR2 are SEHNR and FQNEAQ (reference sequence). The CDR3 protein is CASSLGLAGDGELFF. The CDR3 DNA follows: TGTGCCAGCAGCTTAGGACTAGCGGGAGACGGGGAGCTGTTTTTT.

This clone was found a few times. V is TRBV6-5 and J is TRBJ1-5, with a tentative D call TRBD1 (6 bases). The CDR3 has 15 residues. CDR1 MNHEY and CDR2 SVGAGI come from the germline V gene. The V gene lost 6 bases and the J gene lost 2 bases, with 14 bases spanning the gap. The CDR3 nucleotides read TGTGCCAGCAGCCTCGACAGGAATGGCAATCAGCCCCAGCATTTT. Amino acids: CASSLDRNGNQPQHF.